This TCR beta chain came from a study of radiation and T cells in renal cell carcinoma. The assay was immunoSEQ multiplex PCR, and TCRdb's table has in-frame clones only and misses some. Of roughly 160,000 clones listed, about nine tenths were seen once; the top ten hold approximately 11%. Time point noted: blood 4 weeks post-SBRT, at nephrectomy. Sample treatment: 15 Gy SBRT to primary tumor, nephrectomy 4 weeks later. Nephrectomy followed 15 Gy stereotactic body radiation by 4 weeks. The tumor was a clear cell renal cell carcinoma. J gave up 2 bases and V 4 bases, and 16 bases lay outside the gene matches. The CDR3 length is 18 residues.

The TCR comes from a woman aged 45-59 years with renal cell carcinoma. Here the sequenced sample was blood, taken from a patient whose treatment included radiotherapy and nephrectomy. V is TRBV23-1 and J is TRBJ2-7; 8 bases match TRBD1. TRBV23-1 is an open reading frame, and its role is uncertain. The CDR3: CASSLLRPNRGLAYEQYF. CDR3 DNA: TGCGCCAGCAGTCTTTTACGGCCAAACAGGGGGTTGGCCTACGAGCAGTACTTC.